This T cell receptor beta chain stems from a study of chemoradiotherapy in HPV16-positive cancers. Germline V gene data show CDR1 as SGHAT and CDR2 as FQNNGV. V gave up 4 bases and J gave up 2 bases; unmatched junction bases: 8. This CDR3 contains 17 residues. Repertoires were generated with immunoSEQ multiplex PCR, while TCRdb's copy carries only in-frame clones and drops some. This table has roughly 5,800 clones, 55% to 80% appearing once. This clonotype was obtained from a human donor with HPV-associated anogenital cancer. Sampling was conducted from a patient who underwent chemoradiotherapy. V usage is TRBV11-2 and J usage is TRBJ1-4, with 9 bases identical to TRBD1. The CDR3 loop is CASSSLGQGRTNEKLFF. CDR3 DNA: TGTGCCAGCAGCTCGCTCGGACAGGGGAGGACTAATGAAAAACTGTTTTTT.